The 20 T cell receptor beta chains below were found in one sample sequenced in a study of OX40 agonist ivuxolimab in advanced cancers. The table came from immunoSEQ multiplex PCR; TCRdb's copy has only in-frame clones and leaves some out. The data show tens of thousands of clones, with roughly 81% seen just once and approximately 5% held by the top ten. Sequenced material: CD4+ or CD8+ T cells sorted from blood, taken in a trial of the OX40 agonist ivuxolimab. Receptor source: an adult with an advanced solid tumor such as melanoma, head and neck, liver or kidney cancer.

This chain uses TRBV18 with TRBJ1-3; tentative D call: TRBD1 (6 bases). This CDR3 has 14 residues. Germline CDR1 and CDR2: KGHSH and LQKENI. The V and J ends lost 3 bases and 4 bases respectively, with 10 bases between them. The CDR3 here is CASSPAGEGNTIYF. For the CDR3, the DNA is TGTGCCAGCTCACCCGCAGGGGAAGGAAACACCATATATTTT.

The chain is built from TRBV7-3 and TRBJ2-7, with 8 bases fitting TRBD1. J gave up 3 bases and V 2 bases, and 3 bases lay outside the gene matches. This CDR3 comprises 14 residues. CDR1 and CDR2 from the germline V gene are SGHTA and FQGTGA. The CDR3 DNA reads as TGTGCCAGCAGCTTATTTGGACAGGGCTACGAGCAGTACTTC. Translating it yields CASSLFGQGYEQYF. Using reference TRBV7-3 and TRBJ2-7 for the parts outside the CDR3, the full variable domain is GAGVSQTPSNKVTEKGKYVELRCDPISGHTALYWYRQSLGQGPEFLIYFQGTGAADDSGLPNDRFFAVRPEGSVSTLKIQRTERGDSAVYLCASSLFGQGYEQYFGPGTRLTVT.

The rearrangement joins TRBV7-9 to TRBJ2-1; 9 positions match TRBD1. CDR1 and CDR2 from the germline V gene are SEHNR and FQNEAQ (reference sequence). Germline trimming cut 4 bases from V and 4 bases from J; bases unmatched to any gene: 5. This CDR3 comprises 15 residues. CDR3 sequence: CASSSWDREYNEQFF. CDR3 nucleotide sequence: TGTGCCAGCAGCTCCTGGGACAGGGAGTACAATGAGCAGTTCTTC.

This clone has a handful of counts. The V and J genes are TRBV19 and TRBJ1-5; no definite D call. The germline gives CDR1 LNHDA, CDR2 SQIVND (reference sequence). CDR3 length equals 12 residues. Trimming shortened V by 5 bases and J by 3 bases, and 5 bases separated the two germline ends. CDR3 region: CASSPTNQPQHF. The CDR3 coding sequence is TGTGCCAGTAGTCCTACCAATCAGCCCCAGCATTTT.

This clone appeared once. This chain uses TRBV5-1 with TRBJ1-4; 9 bases map to TRBD1. CDR1 SGHRS and CDR2 YFSETQ come from the germline V gene. This CDR3 comprises 13 residues. The trim removed 4 bases at V and 7 bases at J, leaving 2 bases unmatched. The CDR3 loop is CASSGTGIEKLFF. CDR3 DNA: TGCGCCAGCAGCGGGACAGGGATTGAAAAACTGTTTTTT.

The chain is built from TRBV27 and TRBJ1-2, with 11 bases matching TRBD1. J lost 7 bases, V lost 5 bases, and 9 bases had no gene match. The CDR3 extends over 15 amino acids. Per the germline V gene, CDR1 is MNHEY and CDR2 is SMNVEV (reference sequence). CDR3 region: CASSTSGQGAFGYTF. As DNA, the CDR3 is TGTGCCAGCAGTACGTCCGGACAGGGGGCTTTTGGCTACACCTTC.

The chain has TRBV19 and TRBJ1-5; D might be TRBD1 (6 bases). The CDR3 is 16 residues long. V was pared by 5 bases and J by 0 bases, with 14 bases between. Germline CDR1 and CDR2: LNHDA and SQIVND (reference sequence). The DNA of the CDR3 is TGTGCCAGTAGTTCAAGAGGCAGGGGTAGCAATCAGCCCCAGCATTTT. Protein product: CASSSRGRGSNQPQHF.

The chain employs TRBV11-2 and TRBJ1-2; D is possibly TRBD1 (5 bases). The CDR3 is 16 amino acids. Trimming removed 0 bases from V and 4 bases from J, with 15 bases in between. Looked up from germline, CDR1 is SGHAT and CDR2 is FQNNGV. The CDR3 DNA sequence: TGTGCCAGCAGCTTAGATCAGGGCGGAGGGGTCTATGGCTACACCTTC. The encoded protein is CASSLDQGGGVYGYTF.

This chain joins TRBV7-3 and TRBJ2-2; D remains ambiguous. Per the germline V gene, CDR1 is SGHTA and CDR2 is FQGTGA. Trimming left V 2 bases short and J 13 bases short, with 11 bases between. The length of the CDR3 is 12 residues. The CDR3 sequence: CASSLQPGRLFF. The CDR3 nucleotides read TGTGCCAGCAGCTTACAGCCGGGTCGGCTGTTTTTT. Complete variable domain (other parts from reference TRBV7-3 and TRBJ2-2): GAGVSQTPSNKVTEKGKYVELRCDPISGHTALYWYRQSLGQGPEFLIYFQGTGAADDSGLPNDRFFAVRPEGSVSTLKIQRTERGDSAVYLCASSLQPGRLFFGEGSRLTVL.

J is TRBJ2-6 and V is TRBV5-4; D is perhaps TRBD2 (6 bases). The V end was cut by 4 bases, the J end by 1 base, with 15 bases between. CDR1 is SGHNT and CDR2 is YYREEE in the germline V gene (reference sequence). CDR3 length: 17 residues. The CDR3 region is CASSPGTSRSGANVLTF. In nucleotides, the CDR3 is TGTGCCAGCAGCCCAGGGACTTCACGATCTGGGGCCAACGTCCTGACTTTC. Complete variable domain (other parts from reference TRBV5-4 and TRBJ2-6): ETGVTQSPTHLIKTRGQQVTLRCSSQSGHNTVSWYQQALGQGPQFIFQYYREEENGRGNFPPRFSGLQFPNYSSELNVNALELDDSALYLCASSPGTSRSGANVLTFGAGSRLTVL.

This clone was seen a handful of times. The chain links TRBV6-6 to TRBJ2-1; 9 bases are shared with TRBD2. Germline V CDR1 and CDR2: MNHNY, SVGAGI (reference sequence). J lost 4 bases, V lost 4 bases, and 5 bases had no gene match. The CDR3 is 15 residues long. CDR3: CASSSLAGVYNEQFF. CDR3 sequence (DNA): TGTGCCAGCAGTTCCTTAGCGGGGGTGTACAATGAGCAGTTCTTC.

This clone came up once. V is TRBV7-9 and J is TRBJ1-1; 7 bases are shared with TRBD1. The trim removed 6 bases at V and 2 bases at J, leaving 3 bases unmatched. This CDR3 is 13 amino acids long. Germline assignment: CDR1 SEHNR and CDR2 FQNEAQ (reference sequence). CDR3 residues: CASRGQANTEAFF. The CDR3 nucleotides read TGTGCCAGCAGAGGACAGGCTAACACTGAAGCTTTCTTT.

This chain links TRBV7-8 with TRBJ2-5, with TRBD1 matching over 7 bases. The J call may be wrong; the DNA end is better matched by TRBJ2-7. Germline assignment: CDR1 SGHVS and CDR2 FQNEAQ. This CDR3 is built from 15 residues. CDR3 DNA sequence: TGTGCCAGCAGCTTAGTTGAGGGGGCAGGGTACGAGCAGTACTTC. Protein product: CASSLVEGAGYEQYF.

In its sample, this clone was seen a few times. The rearrangement uses TRBV4-1 and TRBJ2-5; D is undetermined. This CDR3 comprises 13 residues. The ends were cut back, 4 bases at V and 5 bases at J, with 11 bases in the middle. CDR1 and CDR2 (germline): MGHRA, YSYEKL. The CDR3 nucleotides read TGCGCCAGCAGCCCGAGTGGGTCTGAGACCCAGTACTTC. The encoded protein is CASSPSGSETQYF.

The CDR3 DNA follows: TGCGCCAGCAGCACCACTAGCGGGGGTGATACGCAGTATTTT. Amino acid sequence: CASSTTSGGDTQYF. The rearrangement uses TRBV5-1 and TRBJ2-3, with 11 bases that match TRBD2. The V gene's germline CDR1 is SGHRS and CDR2 YFSETQ. V shed 4 bases and J 6 bases; nucleotides not matched to a gene: 4. The CDR3 consists of 14 residues.

The chain combines TRBV5-4 with TRBJ2-1; 7 bases fit TRBD1. V was clipped by 4 bases and J by 4 bases; unmatched bases: 11. The CDR3 has 16 residues. Germline CDR1 is SGHNT and CDR2 is YYREEE (reference sequence). DNA of the CDR3: TGTGCCAGCAGCAGAAGACAGGGCCGTGAGTACAATGAGCAGTTCTTC. It codes for CASSRRQGREYNEQFF.

This clone has only one observation. This chain uses TRBV5-5 with TRBJ2-5; TRBD2 matches 8 bases. The CDR3 sequence is 18 residues long. Germline V gene lookup returns CDR1 SGHKS and CDR2 YYEKEE (reference sequence). Trimming removed 4 bases from V and 5 bases from J; junction bases left unmatched: 19. The CDR3 spells CASSIYPLTGGPKETQYF. The CDR3 DNA is TGTGCCAGCAGCATCTACCCCCTAACGGGAGGGCCTAAGGAGACCCAGTACTTC.

The chain couples TRBV7-6 to TRBJ2-3; unclear D gene. CDR3 size: 17 residues. Trimming cost V 5 bases and J 1 base, with 19 bases left between them. Looked up from germline, CDR1 is SGHVS and CDR2 is FNYEAQ. The CDR3 loop is CASSPRAWGLGTDTQYF. The CDR3 DNA sequence: TGTGCCAGCAGCCCACGCGCTTGGGGTTTGGGCACAGATACGCAGTATTTT.

The rearrangement uses TRBV2 and TRBJ2-1; D uncertain. This CDR3 region has 13 residues. Trimming took 6 bases from V and 2 from J, leaving 8 bases between them. Germline V CDR1 and CDR2: SNHLY, FYNNEI. The CDR3 loop reads CASSAGPYNEQFF. In DNA form, the CDR3 reads TGTGCCAGCAGCGCCGGCCCCTACAATGAGCAGTTCTTC.

The chain recombines TRBV7-9 with TRBJ2-5; D is unresolved. CDR1 and CDR2 (germline): SEHNR, FQNEAQ (reference sequence). The CDR3 extends over 14 amino acids. With 0 bases removed from V and 2 bases from J, the gap between germline ends came to 7 bases. CDR3 bases: TGTGCCAGCAGCTTAGCGCCAGATCAAGAGACCCAGTACTTC. Translated: CASSLAPDQETQYF.